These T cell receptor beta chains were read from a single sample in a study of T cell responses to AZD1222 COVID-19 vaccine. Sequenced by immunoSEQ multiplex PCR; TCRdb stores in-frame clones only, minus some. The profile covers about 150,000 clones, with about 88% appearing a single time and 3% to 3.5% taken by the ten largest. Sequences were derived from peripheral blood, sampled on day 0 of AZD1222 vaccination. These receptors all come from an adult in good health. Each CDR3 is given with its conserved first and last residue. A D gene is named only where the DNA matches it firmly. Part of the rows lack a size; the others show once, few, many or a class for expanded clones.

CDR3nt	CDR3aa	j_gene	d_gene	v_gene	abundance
TGTGCCAGCAGTGAGAGTCATTCCCGGGTTGAAAAACTGTTTTTT	CASSESHSRVEKLFF	TRBJ1-4	-	TRBV6-1	-
TGCGCCAGCAGCCAAGAGCACAGGGGGGGGACAGATACGCAGTATTTT	CASSQEHRGGTDTQYF	TRBJ2-3	-	TRBV4-3	-
TGTGCCAGCAGCTTAGCGGGCGGCTCTGGAAACACCATATATTTT	CASSLAGGSGNTIYF	TRBJ1-3	-	TRBV7-2	-
TGTGCCAGCAGCCCTGGAGGGAGCCCAAATCAGCCCCAGCATTTT	CASSPGGSPNQPQHF	TRBJ1-5	-	TRBV11-2	-
TGTGCCAGCAGCCGAGAGGGCGGAGCAACTAATGAAAAACTGTTTTTT	CASSREGGATNEKLFF	TRBJ1-4	-	TRBV7-8	-
TGTGCCAGTAGGAGTGGATCCTATAATTCACCCCTCCACTTT	CASRSGSYNSPLHF	TRBJ1-6	-	TRBV19	-
TGTGCCAGCAGTGACTCGAGTCCGGGACAGGCTTGCAGCTACACCTTC	CASSDSSPGQACSYTF	TRBJ1-2	TRBD1	TRBV6-4	once
TGTGCCAGCAGTTCCGGACACCCTAATTCACCCCTCCACTTT	CASSSGHPNSPLHF	TRBJ1-6	-	TRBV27	once
TGTGCCAGTAGTATCGGGGGTTGGGACGGAGAGACCCAGTACTTC	CASSIGGWDGETQYF	TRBJ2-5	-	TRBV19	-
TGCAGCGTCACCGGAACAGGAGGCACAGATACGCAGTATTTT	CSVTGTGGTDTQYF	TRBJ2-3	-	TRBV29-1	-
TGTGCCAGCAGGGCGAGCAGAGGGGGTGCTTCCTACGAGCAGTACTTC	CASRASRGGASYEQYF	TRBJ2-7	-	TRBV28	-
TGTGCCAGTAGTATGGGAAGCGGGGTGCCTCTTAGCACAGATACGCAGTATTTT	CASSMGSGVPLSTDTQYF	TRBJ2-3	TRBD2	TRBV19	-
TGTGCCAGCAGTTTAGCAGGGTCGAGATACGAGCAGTACTTC	CASSLAGSRYEQYF	TRBJ2-7	-	TRBV28	-
TGTGCCAGCAGCCAAGAGCCTAGCGGAACCTACGAGCAGTACTTC	CASSQEPSGTYEQYF	TRBJ2-7	TRBD2	TRBV4-2	-
TGTGCCAGCTCAAGGGATTCGTACAGTGAGCAGTTCTTC	CASSRDSYSEQFF	TRBJ2-1	-	TRBV18	-
TGTGCCAGCAGCTTAGAATGGAGGGATATCTATGGCTACACCTTC	CASSLEWRDIYGYTF	TRBJ1-2	-	TRBV7-2	many
TGTGCCAGCAGACATGGACAGGGAAGCGAGCAGTACTTC	CASRHGQGSEQYF	TRBJ2-7	TRBD1	TRBV7-2	-
TGTGCCAGCAGCATCCCGGACAGCACGAAGGCCTATGGCTACACCTTC	CASSIPDSTKAYGYTF	TRBJ1-2	-	TRBV7-6	-
TGTGCCAGCAGTGCAATTGGGGACCTGCTGGGGCGGGAGACCCAGTACTTC	CASSAIGDLLGRETQYF	TRBJ2-5	-	TRBV6-1	few
TGTGCCAGCAGCTGGGGCCAAGAGACCCAGTACTTC	CASSWGQETQYF	TRBJ2-5	-	TRBV7-2	-
TGTGCCAGCTCACCGGGAGTTCCGATCTCTGGGGCCAACGTCCTGACTTTC	CASSPGVPISGANVLTF	TRBJ2-6	-	TRBV18	-
TGTGCCAGCAGCAAAGGACAAGCAAACACCGGGGAGCTGTTTTTT	CASSKGQANTGELFF	TRBJ2-2	-	TRBV21-1	-
TGTGCCAGCAGTTTGACAGCCAGTCTAGCCAAAAACATTCAGTACTTC	CASSLTASLAKNIQYF	TRBJ2-4	-	TRBV28	-
TGTGCCAGCAGCCAAGTATCGGGCGGGGCTGAGCAGTTCTTC	CASSQVSGGAEQFF	TRBJ2-1	-	TRBV3-1/TRBV3-2	medium-sized
TGTGCCAGCAGCTTAGGAGGGGTAACTGAAGCTTTCTTT	CASSLGGVTEAFF	TRBJ1-1	-	TRBV7-8	-
TGTGCCACCAGCGGCTTTGGGGCTGGGGCCAACGTCCTGACTTTC	CATSGFGAGANVLTF	TRBJ2-6	-	TRBV15	once
TGTGCCTGGGTTGACAGTTCCTCTGGGGCCAACGTCCTGACTTTC	CAWVDSSSGANVLTF	TRBJ2-6	-	TRBV30	-
TGTGCCAGCAGTAGGGGCCAGAACAATGAGCAGTTCTTC	CASSRGQNNEQFF	TRBJ2-1	-	TRBV12-3/TRBV12-4	-
TGTGCCAGCACCGCCCAAGTTGGCCTAGCTAACTATGGCTACACCTTC	CASTAQVGLANYGYTF	TRBJ1-2	-	TRBV2	-
TGTGCCAGCAGTTCAACTTACTCCGGGACTAGCAGACTCAATGAGCAGTTCTTC	CASSSTYSGTSRLNEQFF	TRBJ2-1	TRBD2	TRBV28	-
TGTGCCAGCAGGCCCGACCGGGATACGCAGTATTTT	CASRPDRDTQYF	TRBJ2-3	-	TRBV12-3/TRBV12-4	-
TGTGCCAGCAGCTTAGAGGCATACAATGAGCAGTTCTTC	CASSLEAYNEQFF	TRBJ2-1	-	TRBV11-2	-
TGTGCCAGCAGTGAATCCCTACAGGGCACTGAAGCTTTCTTT	CASSESLQGTEAFF	TRBJ1-1	-	TRBV25-1	-
TGTGCCAGCAGCCAGAGGACAGCCCGACACACTGAAGCTTTCTTT	CASSQRTARHTEAFF	TRBJ1-1	-	TRBV7-2	once
TGTGCCAGCAGTCTCGGGACACCGAATCAGCCCCAGCATTTT	CASSLGTPNQPQHF	TRBJ1-5	-	TRBV28	-